Presented here are 26 T cell receptor beta chains from one specimen sequenced in a study of cytomegalovirus exposure and HLA in healthy donors. PCR primers comprised 60 Vbeta and 13 Jbeta primers. Only in-frame clones appear in the TCRdb table, and some are missing; sequencing was by immunoSEQ multiplex PCR. The data show under 200,000 clones, less than 85% seen once. Sequencing was done on a sample of PBMCs. These receptors were collected from a man aged 35 to 55 in good health and CMV-seronegative.

This chain connects TRBV7-9 to TRBJ2-3; the D is unclear. The CDR3 spans 13 residues. V was pared by 2 bases and J by 1 base, with 4 bases between. The germline CDR1 and CDR2 sequences are SEHNR and FQNEAQ (reference sequence). In DNA form, the CDR3 reads TGTGCCAGCAGCTTATCTGGCACAGATACGCAGTATTTT. Translating it yields CASSLSGTDTQYF. The variable domain in full, completed from reference TRBV7-9 and TRBJ2-3, reads DTGVSQNPRHKITKRGQNVTFRCDPISEHNRLYWYRQTLGQGPEFLTYFQNEAQLEKSRLLSDRFSAERPKGSFSTLEIQRTEQGDSAMYLCASSLSGTDTQYFGPGTRLTVL.

The rearrangement uses TRBV10-3 and TRBJ1-2; 9 bases are shared with TRBD1. V shed 4 bases and J 8 bases; nucleotides not matched to a gene: 8. The CDR3 spans 14 residues. The V gene's germline CDR1 is ENHRY and CDR2 SYGVKD. The CDR3 bases are TGTGCCATCAGTGGTAGGACAGGGGAAGTCGGCTACACCTTC. Its translation: CAISGRTGEVGYTF.

This chain uses TRBV19 with TRBJ2-7; the D gene is possibly TRBD1 (5 bases). The CDR3 has 14 amino acids. Germline assignment: CDR1 LNHDA and CDR2 SQIVND (reference sequence). V lost 4 bases to trimming and J lost 5 bases, with 15 bases between them. DNA of the CDR3: TGTGCCAGTAGTAGGCTCGGGCAGGGCGACGAGCAGTACTTC. It translates to CASSRLGQGDEQYF.

The rearrangement joins TRBV4-1 to TRBJ2-7; TRBD1 aligns across 9 bases. The CDR3 extends over 13 amino acids. Germline-derived CDR1 and CDR2 are MGHRA and YSYEKL. The V segment lost 6 bases and the J segment 7 bases; nucleotides outside the gene matches: 7. The CDR3 DNA reads TGCGCCAGCAGGGGGACAGGGTATTTGGAGCAGTACTTC. As protein: CASRGTGYLEQYF.

The genes are TRBV5-3 and TRBJ2-7; 7 bases map to TRBD2. TRBV5-3 is an ORF for which the function is uncertain. The CDR3 loop spans 15 amino acids. V was pared by 4 bases and J by 0 bases, with 7 bases of the junction left unmatched. CDR3 sequence: CARSVRGGSSYEQYF. DNA for the CDR3: TGTGCCAGAAGCGTTCGCGGCGGGAGCTCCTACGAGCAGTACTTC.

This clone was counted once. V is TRBV21-1 and J is TRBJ2-7; TRBD1, the D gene given by the table, was not confirmed from the DNA. TRBV21-1 is a pseudogene segment. This CDR3 has 14 residues. This CDR3 is CASSKVDRVYEQYF. The CDR3, as DNA: TGTGCCAGCAGCAAAGTAGACAGAGTCTACGAGCAGTACTTC.

The chain couples TRBV19 to TRBJ2-5; weak D call: TRBD2 (5 bases). Trimming took off 5 bases at V and 4 bases at J, with 11 bases between the two ends. This CDR3 is 13 amino acids long. Germline CDR1 LNHDA, CDR2 SQIVND (reference sequence). In nucleotides, the CDR3 is TGTGCCAGTAGTTCCTCTCGGGGAGAGACCCAGTACTTC. It specifies CASSSSRGETQYF. Full variable domain (remainder filled in from reference TRBV19 and TRBJ2-5): DGGITQSPKYLFRKEGQNVTLSCEQNLNHDAMYWYRQDPGQGLRLIYYSQIVNDFQKGDIAEGYSVSREKKESFPLTVTSAQKNPTAFYLCASSSSRGETQYFGPGTRLLVL.

The chain recombines TRBV5-1 with TRBJ2-7; TRBD2 matches at 7 bases. The CDR3 length is 14 residues. J was trimmed by 7 bases and V by 0 bases; bases with no gene match: 7. Germline-derived CDR1 and CDR2 are SGHRS and YFSETQ. The CDR3 bases are TGCGCCAGCAGCTTGGGGAGGGGAGGGGCGGAGCAGTACTTC. This codes for CASSLGRGGAEQYF.

Of note for this clone: The junction differs from germline at one of its ends, possibly a read error. This rearrangement joins TRBV30 to TRBJ1-5, with 7 bases identical to TRBD1. Germline assignment: CDR1 GTSNPN and CDR2 SVGIG (reference sequence). The CDR3 length is 15 residues. The CDR3 nucleotides read TGTGTCTGGAGTGAGGGACAGACGGGCAATCAGCCCCAGCATTTT. This sequence encodes CVWSEGQTGNQPQHF.

The chain combines TRBV2 with TRBJ1-1; D is unclear. Trimming stripped 3 bases from V and 1 base from J, with 6 bases between. This CDR3 contains 13 residues. Germline V gene sequence: CDR1 SNHLY, CDR2 FYNNEI. The CDR3 protein is CASSEAPNTEAFF. The CDR3 DNA reads TGTGCCAGCAGTGAGGCACCGAACACTGAAGCTTTCTTT.

This sequence joins TRBV9 and TRBJ2-5, with 7 bases that match TRBD2. The CDR3 is 15 amino acids. V gave up 4 bases and J gave up 2 bases; unmatched junction bases: 8. CDR1 is SGDLS and CDR2 is YYNGEE in the germline V gene. The CDR3, as DNA: TGTGCCAGCAGCCCTATGGGGACTAATCAAGAGACCCAGTACTTC. Encoded protein: CASSPMGTNQETQYF.

The CDR3 region is CASSWGPRAGGNTEAFF. CDR3 sequence (DNA): TGCGCCAGCAGCTGGGGACCACGGGCCGGGGGGAACACTGAAGCTTTCTTT. This chain connects TRBV5-1 to TRBJ1-1, with D maybe TRBD1 (5 bases). The V gene lost 3 bases and the J gene lost 1 base, with 19 bases spanning the gap. Germline assignment: CDR1 SGHRS and CDR2 YFSETQ. The CDR3 runs 17 residues.

Regarding this clone: The germline gene is not matched at one end of the junction; a read error may be the cause. The V gene is TRBV6-5, the J gene TRBJ1-2, with D perhaps matching TRBD1 (6 bases). The germline gives CDR1 MNHEY, CDR2 SVGAGI. The CDR3 extends over 11 amino acids. As DNA, the CDR3 is TGTGCCAGCAGTTACCTTGGGACATACCTCTTC. Translated, it gives CASSYLGTYLF.

This chain links TRBV7-3 with TRBJ2-7; 10 positions match TRBD1. The germline gives CDR1 SGHTA, CDR2 FQGTGA. The V and J ends lost 4 bases and 6 bases, in that order; junction bases with no gene match: 3. This CDR3 has 13 residues. CDR3 in DNA: TGTGCCAGCAGCTCGACAGGGGGCGCCGAGCAGTACTTC. This encodes CASSSTGGAEQYF. Full variable domain (outside the CDR3, taken from reference TRBV7-3 and TRBJ2-7): GAGVSQTPSNKVTEKGKYVELRCDPISGHTALYWYRQSLGQGPEFLIYFQGTGAADDSGLPNDRFFAVRPEGSVSTLKIQRTERGDSAVYLCASSSTGGAEQYFGPGTRLTVT.

The rearrangement links TRBV29-1 to TRBJ2-2; 11 bases are a match to TRBD2. Germline trimming cut 5 bases from V and 5 bases from J; bases unmatched to any gene: 7. This CDR3 is 15 amino acids long. CDR1 is SQVTM and CDR2 is ANQGSEA in the germline V gene. Here the CDR3 reads CSVQSGTSGTGELFF. For the CDR3, the DNA is TGCAGCGTTCAATCTGGGACTAGCGGTACCGGGGAGCTGTTTTTT.

The chain carries TRBV19 and TRBJ1-1, with D tentatively TRBD1 (5 bases). Trimming cost V 3 bases and J 4 bases, with 12 bases left between them. There are 14 residues in the CDR3. Germline V gene lookup returns CDR1 LNHDA and CDR2 SQIVND (reference sequence). For the CDR3, the DNA is TGTGCCAGTAGTATTGGTCGGGGGTTCACTGAAGCTTTCTTT. Protein sequence: CASSIGRGFTEAFF.

The gene calls are TRBV7-9 and TRBJ1-2; D perhaps matches TRBD1 (6 bases). CDR3 length: 14 amino acids. Germline V gives CDR1 SEHNR, CDR2 FQNEAQ (reference sequence). Between the trimmed V and J ends, which lost 4 bases and 1 base, there was a span of 10 bases. As DNA, the CDR3 is TGTGCCAGCAGCTATGGACAGTTTAACTATGGCTACACCTTC. It encodes CASSYGQFNYGYTF.

This clone is a singleton in its sample. The chain links TRBV29-1 to TRBJ2-3; the match to TRBD2 covers 9 bases. V shed 6 bases and J 3 bases; nucleotides not matched to a gene: 7. Germline V CDR1 and CDR2: SQVTM, ANQGSEA. This CDR3 is built from 14 residues. In DNA, the CDR3 is TGCAGCGTCTTCCCGGGACTAGCAACAGATACGCAGTATTTT. It specifies CSVFPGLATDTQYF.

The rearrangement uses TRBV7-6 and TRBJ2-1, with 9 bases matching TRBD2. Germline lookup yields CDR1 SGHVS and CDR2 FNYEAQ. The ends lost 0 bases at V and 7 bases at J; junction bases unmatched: 7. This CDR3 is 16 amino acids long. Here the CDR3 reads CASSLAGLAGWNEQFF. CDR3 sequence (DNA): TGTGCCAGCAGCTTAGCGGGTCTAGCGGGATGGAATGAGCAGTTCTTC.

The genes are TRBV15 and TRBJ2-5; D may be TRBD1 (6 bases). The germline CDR1 and CDR2 sequences are LNHNV and YYDKDF (reference sequence). The length of the CDR3 is 14 residues. Trimming shortened V by 1 base and J by 2 bases, and 8 bases separated the two germline ends. In DNA, the CDR3 is TGTGCCACCAGCAGAGTAGGACAGCAAGAGACCCAGTACTTC. Protein product: CATSRVGQQETQYF.

The chain joins TRBV10-1 to TRBJ1-1, with 7 bases that match TRBD1. CDR1 WNHNN and CDR2 SYGVQD come from the germline V gene (reference sequence). The CDR3 covers 14 residues. V lost 5 bases and J lost 4; bases outside the gene matches: 7. The CDR3 spells CASSPRTGFTEAFF. The DNA of the CDR3 is TGCGCCAGCAGTCCGCGGACAGGATTCACTGAAGCTTTCTTT.

This clone was detected a few times. In nucleotides, the CDR3 is TGTGCCAGCAGTGGACAGGGGGCGAGTTCACCCCTCCACTTT. The encoded protein is CASSGQGASSPLHF. This chain connects TRBV2 to TRBJ1-6, with 10 bases lining up with TRBD1. The germline V gene has CDR1 SNHLY and CDR2 FYNNEI. The CDR3 is 14 residues long. After removal of 4 bases from V and 9 bases from J, the junction contained 3 bases not matched to a gene.

The rearrangement uses TRBV7-2 and TRBJ2-2, with D possibly matching TRBD2 (6 bases). V lost 6 bases, J lost 1 base, and 12 bases lay in between. The CDR3 totals 15 residues. Germline CDR1 is SGHTA and CDR2 is FQGNSA. CDR3: CASRPPGGNTGELFF. The CDR3 DNA follows: TGTGCCAGCAGGCCTCCCGGGGGGAACACCGGGGAGCTGTTTTTT.

The chain employs TRBV21-1 and TRBJ2-3; the table assigns TRBD2, which was not confirmed against the DNA. TRBV21-1 is a listed pseudogene. The CDR3 totals 17 residues. The CDR3 loop reads CASSSGTMTSGPDTQYF. As DNA, the CDR3 is TGTGCCAGCTCGTCCGGGACTATGACGTCGGGCCCAGATACGCAGTATTTT.

This chain joins TRBV6-1 and TRBJ2-3; TRBD2 is a possible D gene (6 bases). Germline lookup yields CDR1 MNHNS and CDR2 SASEGT. V was trimmed by 2 bases and J by 4 bases, leaving 13 bases between them. This CDR3 has 15 residues. The CDR3 region has the DNA TGTGCCAGCAGTGAACGGACGGGAGTGTCAGATACGCAGTATTTT. This codes for CASSERTGVSDTQYF.

The V call is TRBV7-9, the J call TRBJ1-1, with no clear D. Trimming stripped 6 bases from V and 4 bases from J, with 24 bases between. This CDR3 has 17 residues. CDR1 is SEHNR, CDR2 FQNEAQ, per germline (reference sequence). CDR3 region: CASSLDWNSKMSTEAFF. The CDR3 bases are TGTGCCAGCAGTCTGGACTGGAATAGTAAGATGAGCACTGAAGCTTTCTTT. The variable domain in full, completed from reference TRBV7-9 and TRBJ1-1, reads DTGVSQNPRHKITKRGQNVTFRCDPISEHNRLYWYRQTLGQGPEFLTYFQNEAQLEKSRLLSDRFSAERPKGSFSTLEIQRTEQGDSAMYLCASSLDWNSKMSTEAFFGQGTRLTVV.